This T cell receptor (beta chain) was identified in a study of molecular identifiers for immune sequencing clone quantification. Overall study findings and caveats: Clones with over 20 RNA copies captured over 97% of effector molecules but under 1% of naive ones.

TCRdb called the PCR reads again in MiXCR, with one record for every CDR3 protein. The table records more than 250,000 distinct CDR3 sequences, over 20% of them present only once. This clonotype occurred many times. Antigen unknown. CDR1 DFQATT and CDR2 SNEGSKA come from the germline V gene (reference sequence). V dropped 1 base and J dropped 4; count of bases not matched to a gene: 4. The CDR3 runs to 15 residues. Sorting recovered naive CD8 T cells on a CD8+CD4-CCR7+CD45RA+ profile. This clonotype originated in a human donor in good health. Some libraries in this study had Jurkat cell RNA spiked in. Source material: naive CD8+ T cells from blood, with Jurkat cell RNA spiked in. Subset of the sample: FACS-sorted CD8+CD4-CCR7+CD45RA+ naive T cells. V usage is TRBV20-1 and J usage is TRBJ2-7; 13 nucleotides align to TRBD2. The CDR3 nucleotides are TGCAGTGCTAGAGGGACTAGCGGGAGTGTGTACGAGCAGTACTTC. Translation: CSARGTSGSVYEQYF.